Listed here are 23 T cell receptor beta chains from one sample, sequenced in a study of cytomegalovirus exposure and HLA in healthy donors. The primer mix had 60 Vbeta and 13 Jbeta primers. Clones were read by immunoSEQ multiplex PCR, and TCRdb kept only the in-frame ones, dropping some. The data show 150,000 to 200,000 clones, 82% seen once. Input material: PBMCs. The receptors shown here come from a man aged 35-49 years in good health and CMV-seronegative.

The rearrangement links TRBV19 to TRBJ2-3; D is perhaps TRBD2 (6 bases). The germline gives CDR1 LNHDA, CDR2 SQIVND (reference sequence). The CDR3 consists of 16 residues. V lost 7 bases and J 0 bases, leaving 17 bases between the germline ends. CDR3 region: CASNQALGGSTDTQYF. The CDR3 DNA reads TGTGCCAGTAATCAGGCCTTGGGGGGAAGCACAGATACGCAGTATTTT.

This chain connects TRBV6-5 to TRBJ2-1; D gene uncertain. Trimming pared 6 bases from V and 8 bases from J, leaving 11 bases between. The CDR3 extends over 12 amino acids. From germline, CDR1 is MNHEY and CDR2 SVGAGI. CDR3 in amino acids: CASRATRYEQFF. DNA of the CDR3: TGTGCCAGCAGGGCGACTCGATATGAGCAGTTCTTC.

This sequence joins TRBV6-5 and TRBJ1-2; 7 positions agree with TRBD1. The CDR3 covers 13 residues. Germline V CDR1 and CDR2: MNHEY, SVGAGI. V gave up 6 bases and J gave up 4 bases; unmatched junction bases: 5. CDR3 nucleotide sequence: TGTGCCAGCAGGTTGACAGGGACCTATGGCTACACCTTC. This encodes CASRLTGTYGYTF.

The chain joins TRBV7-9 to TRBJ2-3, with D perhaps matching TRBD2 (5 bases). The CDR3 length is 13 residues. CDR1 and CDR2 from the germline V gene are SEHNR and FQNEAQ (reference sequence). V was shortened by 5 bases and J by 4 bases, with 10 bases between the two germline ends. DNA of the CDR3: TGTGCCAGCAGCCTCGAGGAGGCAGATACGCAGTATTTT. Translation gives CASSLEEADTQYF.

CDR3 protein: CASRPAGSNGVETQYF. The CDR3 DNA reads TGTGCCAGCAGGCCGGCGGGGTCCAATGGCGTAGAGACCCAGTACTTC. J is TRBJ2-5 and V is TRBV27; maybe TRBD2 (6 bases). The germline V gene has CDR1 MNHEY and CDR2 SMNVEV (reference sequence). Trimming pared 6 bases from V and 4 bases from J, leaving 21 bases between. The CDR3 loop spans 16 amino acids.

This chain links TRBV7-6 with TRBJ2-6; D gene unclear. Germline-derived CDR1 and CDR2 are SGHVS and FNYEAQ. CDR3 length: 13 amino acids. V was trimmed by 5 bases and J by 4 bases, leaving 6 bases between them. CDR3 protein: CASSRVGANVLTF. In DNA, the CDR3 is TGTGCCAGCAGCCGTGTGGGGGCCAACGTCCTGACTTTC.

V is TRBV5-4 and J is TRBJ2-3; weak D call: TRBD2 (6 bases). CDR1 is SGHNT, CDR2 YYREEE, per germline (reference sequence). V gave up 4 bases and J gave up 3 bases, with 12 bases separating them. CDR3 length equals 14 residues. The DNA of the CDR3 is TGTGCCAGCAGCCCGGGAGAAAGGACAGATACGCAGTATTTT. Translating it yields CASSPGERTDTQYF.

The gene calls are TRBV29-1 and TRBJ2-7; 7 bases line up with TRBD1. The CDR3 is made up of 14 amino acids. Germline trimming cut 5 bases from V and 2 bases from J; bases unmatched to any gene: 9. In germline, CDR1 is SQVTM, CDR2 ANQGSEA. The CDR3 nucleotides read TGCAGCGTTCAGACAGGGTTAGGAGCCTACGAGCAGTACTTC. Translation gives CSVQTGLGAYEQYF.

The V gene is TRBV10-3, the J gene TRBJ1-2, with a possible D match to TRBD1 (6 bases). Trimming took off 6 bases at V and 5 bases at J, with 25 bases between the two ends. The germline CDR1 and CDR2 sequences are ENHRY and SYGVKD. The CDR3 totals 17 residues. CDR3 residues: CAIRETLGGGERYGYTF. CDR3 bases: TGTGCCATCAGGGAGACCCTAGGGGGGGGAGAACGGTATGGCTACACCTTC.

The V call is TRBV11-2, the J call TRBJ1-1; TRBD1 matches at 9 bases. Germline loops: CDR1 SGHAT, CDR2 FQNNGV. The V gene end was trimmed by 6 bases and the J gene end by 3 bases; junction bases not matched to a gene: 2. The CDR3 spans 13 residues. The CDR3 sequence is CASRWDRDTEAFF. The CDR3 bases are TGTGCCAGCAGGTGGGACAGGGACACTGAAGCTTTCTTT.

The chain links TRBV19 to TRBJ1-2; 9 bases are a match to TRBD1. Germline V gene lookup returns CDR1 LNHDA and CDR2 SQIVND (reference sequence). The CDR3 is made up of 16 amino acids. Trimming took 10 bases from V and 4 from J; bases not matched to a gene: 16. This CDR3 reads CATLLNRDRDGYGYTF. The CDR3 nucleotides read TGTGCCACCCTCCTAAACCGGGACAGGGACGGCTATGGCTACACCTTC.

The genes are TRBV5-6 and TRBJ2-7; 7 nucleotides agree with TRBD1. CDR1 and CDR2 (germline): SGHDT, YYEEEE. After removal of 4 bases from V and 1 base from J, the junction contained 8 bases not matched to a gene. This CDR3 has 15 residues. The CDR3 DNA sequence: TGTGCCAGCAGCATGGGACAGTATCCATCCTACGAGCAGTACTTC. It specifies CASSMGQYPSYEQYF.

This clone was detected only once. The chain uses TRBV5-1 and TRBJ2-7; TRBD2 matches 11 bases. This CDR3 spans 17 amino acids. Trimming cost V 4 bases and J 0 bases; bases outside gene matches: 9. Germline V lookup: CDR1 SGHRS, CDR2 YFSETQ. The CDR3: CASSQLAGGSHSYEQYF. The CDR3 region has the DNA TGCGCCAGCAGCCAGCTAGCGGGGGGCTCCCACTCCTACGAGCAGTACTTC.

The chain is built from TRBV4-3 and TRBJ2-2; D remains ambiguous. The germline CDR1 and CDR2 sequences are LGHNA and YSLEER. CDR3 length: 15 amino acids. Deletions cut 1 base from V and 1 base from J, with 7 bases between. The CDR3 reads CASSQAEKNTGELFF. CDR3 DNA sequence: TGCGCCAGCAGCCAAGCCGAGAAGAACACCGGGGAGCTGTTTTTT.

The chain couples TRBV5-1 to TRBJ2-7, with 13 bases fitting TRBD2. The CDR3 length is 16 residues. Per the germline V gene, CDR1 is SGHRS and CDR2 is YFSETQ. V was clipped by 0 bases and J by 4 bases; unmatched bases: 4. Here the CDR3 DNA reads TGCGCCAGCAGCTTGGTTCCGACTAGCGGGAGGTACGAGCAGTACTTC. Protein product: CASSLVPTSGRYEQYF.

This clone turned up a few times. The chain joins TRBV29-1 to TRBJ2-1, with 12 bases matching TRBD2. After removal of 2 bases from V and 5 bases from J, the junction contained 4 bases not matched to a gene. This CDR3 is built from 15 residues. Germline V gene lookup returns CDR1 SQVTM and CDR2 ANQGSEA. DNA for the CDR3: TGCAGCGTTGAAAGGCTAGCGGGAGGGGACAATGAGCAGTTCTTC. It yields the protein CSVERLAGGDNEQFF.

The chain has TRBV11-3 and TRBJ2-1, with 7 bases aligning to TRBD1. Per germline, CDR1 SGHNT and CDR2 YENEEA. CDR3 length: 14 residues. V was clipped by 5 bases and J by 5 bases; unmatched bases: 6. For the CDR3, the DNA is TGTGCCAGCAGCCCCGGGACAGCAGACAATGAGCAGTTCTTC. Its protein is CASSPGTADNEQFF.

This chain links TRBV6-5 with TRBJ2-3; D may be TRBD2 (6 bases). The germline V gene has CDR1 MNHEY and CDR2 SVGAGI. The V and J ends lost 4 bases and 6 bases respectively, with 11 bases between them. This CDR3 is 13 amino acids long. The CDR3 protein is CASSSPRGDTQYF. In nucleotides, the CDR3 is TGTGCCAGCAGTTCCCCACGGGGGGATACGCAGTATTTT.

The chain recombines TRBV28 with TRBJ2-7; TRBD1 might be the D (5 bases). Trimming removed 10 bases at V and 7 bases at J, with 20 bases between. This CDR3 spans 13 amino acids. CDR1 is MDHEN, CDR2 SYDVKM, per germline. In DNA, the CDR3 is TGTGCCACCGCATTGACAGTCTTACGGGAGCAGTACTTC. Translated, it gives CATALTVLREQYF.

The sample holds a few counts of this clone. The chain recombines TRBV27 with TRBJ2-6, with 7 bases lining up with TRBD1. CDR3 length equals 23 residues. V was clipped by 5 bases and J by 0 bases; unmatched bases: 25. CDR1 MNHEY and CDR2 SMNVEV come from the germline V gene (reference sequence). The CDR3 DNA reads as TGTGCCAGCAGTCCTGTATTACACCGGGACAGTAAACCATCTTTCTCTGGGGCCAACGTCCTGACTTTC. Translation gives CASSPVLHRDSKPSFSGANVLTF.

V and J are TRBV11-3 and TRBJ1-4; unclear D gene. Germline CDR1 reads SGHNT; CDR2 reads YENEEA. The ends were cut back, 5 bases at V and 0 bases at J, with 13 bases in the middle. CDR3 length equals 16 residues. The CDR3 sequence: CASSLRVGATNEKLFF. The CDR3 bases are TGTGCCAGCAGCCTCCGAGTCGGGGCAACTAATGAAAAACTGTTTTTT.

The V and J genes are TRBV14 and TRBJ2-3; D is uncertain. V was pared by 0 bases and J by 5 bases, with 15 bases between. The CDR3 length is 16 residues. CDR1 is SGHDN, CDR2 FVKESK, per germline. The CDR3 DNA reads as TGTGCCAGCAGCCAAGAAGGTAGAGGTCCCGGAGATACGCAGTATTTT. Translated: CASSQEGRGPGDTQYF.

Remarks on this clone: Other DNA sequences in this specimen translate into the identical CDR3. This chain connects TRBV5-1 to TRBJ2-1, with D unresolved. Germline V lookup: CDR1 SGHRS, CDR2 YFSETQ. The CDR3 extends over 15 amino acids. The V end was cut by 0 bases, the J end by 2 bases, with 9 bases between. The chain's CDR3 is CASSLVGETYNEQFF. CDR3 bases: TGCGCCAGCAGCTTGGTCGGAGAGACCTACAATGAGCAGTTCTTC.